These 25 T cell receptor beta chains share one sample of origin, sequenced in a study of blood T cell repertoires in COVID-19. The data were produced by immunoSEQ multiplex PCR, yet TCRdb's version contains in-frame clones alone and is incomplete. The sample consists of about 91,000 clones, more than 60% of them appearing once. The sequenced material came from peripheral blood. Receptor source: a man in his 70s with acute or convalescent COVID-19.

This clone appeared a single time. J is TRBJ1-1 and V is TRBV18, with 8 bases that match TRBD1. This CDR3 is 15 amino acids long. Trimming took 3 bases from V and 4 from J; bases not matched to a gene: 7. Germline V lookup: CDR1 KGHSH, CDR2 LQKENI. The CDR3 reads CASSPTTGAGTEAFF. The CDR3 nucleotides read TGTGCCAGCTCACCCACGACAGGGGCGGGCACTGAAGCTTTCTTT.

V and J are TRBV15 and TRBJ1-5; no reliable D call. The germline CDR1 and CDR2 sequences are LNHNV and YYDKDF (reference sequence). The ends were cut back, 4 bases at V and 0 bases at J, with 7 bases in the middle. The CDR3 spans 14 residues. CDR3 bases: TGTGCCACCAGCACCCCCTATAGCAATCAGCCCCAGCATTTT. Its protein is CATSTPYSNQPQHF.

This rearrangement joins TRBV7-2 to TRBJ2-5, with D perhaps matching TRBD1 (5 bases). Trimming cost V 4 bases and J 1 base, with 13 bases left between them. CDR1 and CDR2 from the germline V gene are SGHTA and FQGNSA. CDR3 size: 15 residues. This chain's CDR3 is CASSSRRQIQETQYF. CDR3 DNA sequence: TGTGCCAGCAGCTCCCGCAGACAGATCCAAGAGACCCAGTACTTC.

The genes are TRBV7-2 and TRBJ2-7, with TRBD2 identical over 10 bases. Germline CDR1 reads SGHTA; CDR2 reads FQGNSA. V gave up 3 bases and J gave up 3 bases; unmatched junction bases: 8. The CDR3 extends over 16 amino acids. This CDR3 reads CASSFGLAEAIYEQYF. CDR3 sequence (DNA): TGTGCCAGCAGCTTCGGACTAGCGGAGGCTATCTACGAGCAGTACTTC. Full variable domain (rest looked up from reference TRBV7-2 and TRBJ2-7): GAGVSQSPSNKVTEKGKDVELRCDPISGHTALYWYRQSLGQGLEFLIYFQGNSAPDKSGLPSDRFSAERTGGSVSTLTIQRTQQEDSAVYLCASSFGLAEAIYEQYFGPGTRLTVT.

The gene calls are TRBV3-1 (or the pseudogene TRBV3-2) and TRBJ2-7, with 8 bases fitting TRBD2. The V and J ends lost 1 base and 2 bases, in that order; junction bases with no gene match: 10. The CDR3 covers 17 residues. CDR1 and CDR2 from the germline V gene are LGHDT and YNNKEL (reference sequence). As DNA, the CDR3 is TGTGCCAGCAGCCAAGGTTCACGGGAGGGAAAACCCTACGAGCAGTACTTC. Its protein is CASSQGSREGKPYEQYF.

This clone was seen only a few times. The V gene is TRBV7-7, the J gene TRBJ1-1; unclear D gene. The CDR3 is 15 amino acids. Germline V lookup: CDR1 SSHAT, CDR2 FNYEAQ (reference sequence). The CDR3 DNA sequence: TGTGCTAGCTTGTCAGATGGGAGAGTCTGGCCTGAAGCTTTCTTT. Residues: CASLSDGRVWPEAFF.

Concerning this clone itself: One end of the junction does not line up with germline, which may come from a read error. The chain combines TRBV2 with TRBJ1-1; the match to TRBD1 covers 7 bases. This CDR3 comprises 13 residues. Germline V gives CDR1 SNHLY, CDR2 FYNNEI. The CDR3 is CASSKAGGTEAFF. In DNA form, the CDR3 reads TGTGCCAGCAGTAAAGCAGGGGGCACTGAAGCTTTCTTT. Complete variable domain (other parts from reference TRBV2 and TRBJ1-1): EPEVTQTPSHQVTQMGQEVILRCVPISNHLYFYWYRQILGQKVEFLVSFYNNEISEKSEIFDDQFSVERPDGSNFTLKIRSTKLEDSAMYFCASSKAGGTEAFFGQGTRLTVV.

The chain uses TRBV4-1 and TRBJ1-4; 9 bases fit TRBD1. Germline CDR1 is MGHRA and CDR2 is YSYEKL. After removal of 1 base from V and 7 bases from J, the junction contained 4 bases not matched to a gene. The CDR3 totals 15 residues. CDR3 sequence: CASSQVGTGSEKLFF. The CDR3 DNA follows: TGCGCCAGCAGCCAAGTAGGGACAGGGAGTGAAAAACTGTTTTTT.

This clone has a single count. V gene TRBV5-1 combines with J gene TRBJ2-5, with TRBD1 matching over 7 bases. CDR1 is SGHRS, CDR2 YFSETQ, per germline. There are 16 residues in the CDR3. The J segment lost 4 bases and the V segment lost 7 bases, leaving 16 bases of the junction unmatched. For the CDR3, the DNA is TGCGCCAGCGCATACGACAGGGTGGGAGTCGGAGAGACCCAGTACTTC. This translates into CASAYDRVGVGETQYF.

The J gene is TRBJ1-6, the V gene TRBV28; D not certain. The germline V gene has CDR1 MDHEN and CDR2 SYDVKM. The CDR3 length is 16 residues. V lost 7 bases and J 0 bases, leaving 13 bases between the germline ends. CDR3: CASTGPPTSYNSPLHF. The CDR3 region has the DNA TGTGCCAGCACGGGTCCTCCGACCTCCTATAATTCACCCCTCCACTTT. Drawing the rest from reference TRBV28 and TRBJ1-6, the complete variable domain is DVKVTQSSRYLVKRTGEKVFLECVQDMDHENMFWYRQDPGLGLRLIYFSYDVKMKEKGDIPEGYSVSREKKERFSLILESASTNQTSMYLCASTGPPTSYNSPLHFGNGTRLTVT.

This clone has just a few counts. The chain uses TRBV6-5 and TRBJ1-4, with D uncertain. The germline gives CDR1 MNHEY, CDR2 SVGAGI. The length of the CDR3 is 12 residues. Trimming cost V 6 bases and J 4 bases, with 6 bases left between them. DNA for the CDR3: TGTGCCAGCAGGGGAGATAATGAAAAACTGTTTTTT. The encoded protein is CASRGDNEKLFF.

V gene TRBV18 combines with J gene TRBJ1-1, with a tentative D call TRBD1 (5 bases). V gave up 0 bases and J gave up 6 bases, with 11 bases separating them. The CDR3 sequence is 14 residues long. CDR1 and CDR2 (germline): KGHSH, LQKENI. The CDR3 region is CASSPPGGHAEAFF. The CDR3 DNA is TGTGCCAGCTCACCACCGGGGGGTCATGCTGAAGCTTTCTTT. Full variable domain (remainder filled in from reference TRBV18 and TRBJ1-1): NAGVMQNPRHLVRRRGQEARLRCSPMKGHSHVYWYRQLPEEGLKFMVYLQKENIIDESGMPKERFSAEFPKEGPSILRIQQVVRGDSAAYFCASSPPGGHAEAFFGQGTRLTVV.

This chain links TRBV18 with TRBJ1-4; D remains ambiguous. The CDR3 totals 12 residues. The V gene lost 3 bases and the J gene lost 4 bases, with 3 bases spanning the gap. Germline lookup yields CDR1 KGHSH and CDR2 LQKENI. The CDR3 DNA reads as TGTGCCAGCTCACCCATTAATGAAAAACTGTTTTTT. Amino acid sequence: CASSPINEKLFF.

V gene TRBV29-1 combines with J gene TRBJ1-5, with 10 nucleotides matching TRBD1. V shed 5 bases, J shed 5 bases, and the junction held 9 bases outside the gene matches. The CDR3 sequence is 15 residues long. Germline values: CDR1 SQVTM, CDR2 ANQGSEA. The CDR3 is CSVLGGGTGDQPQHF. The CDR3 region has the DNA TGCAGCGTTTTAGGGGGAGGGACAGGGGATCAGCCCCAGCATTTT.

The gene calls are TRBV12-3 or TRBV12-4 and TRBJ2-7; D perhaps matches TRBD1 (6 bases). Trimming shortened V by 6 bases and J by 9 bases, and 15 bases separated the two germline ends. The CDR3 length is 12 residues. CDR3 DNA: TGTGCCAGCAGCTTCGCAGGGGCGCCGCAGTACTTC. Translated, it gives CASSFAGAPQYF.

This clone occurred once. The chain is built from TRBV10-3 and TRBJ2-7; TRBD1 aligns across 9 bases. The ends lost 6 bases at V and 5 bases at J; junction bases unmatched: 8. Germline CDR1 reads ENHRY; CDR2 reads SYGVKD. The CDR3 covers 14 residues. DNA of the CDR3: TGTGCCATCAGGAGACAGGGGGAAAGGGACGAGCAGTACTTC. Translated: CAIRRQGERDEQYF.

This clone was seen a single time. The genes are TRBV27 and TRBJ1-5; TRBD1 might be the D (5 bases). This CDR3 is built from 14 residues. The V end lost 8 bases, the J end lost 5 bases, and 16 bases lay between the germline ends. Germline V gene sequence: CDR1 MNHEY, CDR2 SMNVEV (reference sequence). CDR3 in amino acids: CASGYGGLHQPQHF. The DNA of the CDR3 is TGTGCCAGCGGGTACGGGGGTCTCCATCAGCCCCAGCATTTT.

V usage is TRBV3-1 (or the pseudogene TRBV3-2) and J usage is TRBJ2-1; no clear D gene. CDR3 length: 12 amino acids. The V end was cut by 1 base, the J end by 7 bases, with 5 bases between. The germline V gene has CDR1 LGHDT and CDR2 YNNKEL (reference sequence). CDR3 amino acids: CASSQGPNEQFF. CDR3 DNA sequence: TGTGCCAGCAGCCAAGGTCCGAATGAGCAGTTCTTC.

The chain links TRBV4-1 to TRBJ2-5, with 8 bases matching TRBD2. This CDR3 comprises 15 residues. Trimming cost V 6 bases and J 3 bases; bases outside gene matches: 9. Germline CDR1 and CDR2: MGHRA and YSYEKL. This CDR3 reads CASRGGSGEEETQYF. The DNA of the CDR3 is TGCGCCAGCAGGGGTGGTAGCGGGGAAGAAGAGACCCAGTACTTC.

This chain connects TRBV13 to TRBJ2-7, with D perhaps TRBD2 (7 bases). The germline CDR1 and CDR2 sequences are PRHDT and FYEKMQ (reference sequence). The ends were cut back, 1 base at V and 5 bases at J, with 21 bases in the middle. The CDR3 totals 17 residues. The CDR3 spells CASSLAYGGGAFNEQYF. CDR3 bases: TGTGCCAGCAGCTTAGCCTACGGAGGGGGGGCCTTCAACGAGCAGTACTTC.

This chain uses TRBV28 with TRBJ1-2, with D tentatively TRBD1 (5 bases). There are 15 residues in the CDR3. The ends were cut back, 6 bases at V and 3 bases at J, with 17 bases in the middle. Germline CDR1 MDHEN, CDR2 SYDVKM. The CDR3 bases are TGTGCCAGCAGACCAGCGGGGACGGGGGACTATGGCTACACCTTC. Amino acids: CASRPAGTGDYGYTF.

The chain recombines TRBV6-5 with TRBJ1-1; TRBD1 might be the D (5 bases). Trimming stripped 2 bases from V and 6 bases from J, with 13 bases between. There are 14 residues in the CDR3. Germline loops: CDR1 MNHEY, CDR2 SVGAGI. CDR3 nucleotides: TGTGCCAGCAGTTACGGGAACCAAGGGGCTGAAGCTTTCTTT. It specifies CASSYGNQGAEAFF.

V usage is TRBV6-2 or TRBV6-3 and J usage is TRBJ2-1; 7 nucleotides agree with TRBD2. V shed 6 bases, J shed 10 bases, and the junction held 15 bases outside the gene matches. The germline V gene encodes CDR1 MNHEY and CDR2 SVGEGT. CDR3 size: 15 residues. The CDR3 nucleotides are TGTGCCAGCAGCCTTAGCGGGCCCGGGTACGGGGAGCAGTTCTTC. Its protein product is CASSLSGPGYGEQFF.

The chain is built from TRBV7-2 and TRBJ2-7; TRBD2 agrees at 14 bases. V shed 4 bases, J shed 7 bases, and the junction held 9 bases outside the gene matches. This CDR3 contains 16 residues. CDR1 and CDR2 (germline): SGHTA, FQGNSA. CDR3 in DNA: TGTGCCAGCAGCTCACACGGGACTAGCGGGAGAAGGGAGCAGTACTTC. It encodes CASSSHGTSGRREQYF.

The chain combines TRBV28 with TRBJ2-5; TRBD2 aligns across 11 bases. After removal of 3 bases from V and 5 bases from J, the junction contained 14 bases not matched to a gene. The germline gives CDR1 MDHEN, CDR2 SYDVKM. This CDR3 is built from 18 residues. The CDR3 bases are TGTGCCAGCAGTTTGGCCGGACACACCACTAGCGGGAGCGAGACCCAGTACTTC. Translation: CASSLAGHTTSGSETQYF.